This T cell receptor (beta chain) was retrieved from a study of regulatory T cells in long-lasting Graves disease. Libraries of TCR beta came from iRepertoire HTBI primers plus Arm-PCR of CDR3 regions. TCRdb redid the calling of the multiplex PCR reads with MiXCR, one entry per CDR3 protein. The sample has 500,000 to 700,000 distinct CDR3 sequences; about 30% are singletons. Whole-study findings and limits: When disease was persistent, TRBV28, TRBJ1-2 and TRBJ2-5 were the favored segments. Relative to new patients (around 1,000), persistent patients exhibited greater sharing of public clonotypes (approximately 2,500).

Germline V gene sequence: CDR1 DFQATT, CDR2 SNEGSKA (reference sequence). The V end lost 0 bases, the J end lost 10 bases, and 16 bases lay between the germline ends. This CDR3 spans 13 amino acids. Regarding time point: persistent/refractory GD, antithyroid drugs over 5 years with positive TRAb. Construction of the TCR library relied on RNA isolated from PBMCs. The collection involved drawing nine milliliters of peripheral blood into EDTA tubes. This clonotype came up a few times. Its cognate antigen is unknown. This TCR was recovered from a female donor with Graves disease. The V and J genes are TRBV20-1 and TRBJ2-7, with unresolved D. The sequences come from peripheral blood mononuclear cells (PBMCs), collected when the disease was refractory, from a patient treated with antithyroid drugs. The CDR3: CSARDVIRAVQYF. The CDR3 coding sequence is TGCAGTGCTAGAGATGTAATAAGGGCGGTTCAGTACTTC.